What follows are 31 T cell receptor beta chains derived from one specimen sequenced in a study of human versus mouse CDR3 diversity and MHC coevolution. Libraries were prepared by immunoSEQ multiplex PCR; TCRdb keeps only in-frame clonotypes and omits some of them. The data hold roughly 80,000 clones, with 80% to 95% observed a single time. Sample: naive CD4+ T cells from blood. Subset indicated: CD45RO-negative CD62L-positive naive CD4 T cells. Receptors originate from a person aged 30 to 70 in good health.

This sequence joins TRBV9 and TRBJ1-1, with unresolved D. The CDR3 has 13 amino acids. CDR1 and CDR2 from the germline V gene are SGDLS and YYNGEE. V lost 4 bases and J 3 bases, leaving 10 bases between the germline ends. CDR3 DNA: TGTGCCAGCAGCCCCCGCGGGTACACTGAAGCTTTCTTT. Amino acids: CASSPRGYTEAFF.

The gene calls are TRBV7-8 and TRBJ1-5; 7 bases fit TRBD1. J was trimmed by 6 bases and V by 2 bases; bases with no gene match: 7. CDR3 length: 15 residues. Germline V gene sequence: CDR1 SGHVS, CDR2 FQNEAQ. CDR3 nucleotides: TGTGCCAGCAGCTTAAGAGACGACAGGGTTCAGCCCCAGCATTTT. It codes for CASSLRDDRVQPQHF. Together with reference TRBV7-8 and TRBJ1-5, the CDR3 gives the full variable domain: GAGVSQSPRYKVAKRGQDVALRCDPISGHVSLFWYQQALGQGPEFLTYFQNEAQLDKSGLPSDRFFAERPEGSVSTLKIQRTQQEDSAVYLCASSLRDDRVQPQHFGDGTRLSIL.

CDR3 DNA: TGTGCCAGCTCACCCGAACAGTACGTTCAGCCCCAGCATTTT. Protein product: CASSPEQYVQPQHF. This rearrangement joins TRBV18 to TRBJ1-5; D unresolved. Trimming removed 3 bases from V and 6 bases from J, with 12 bases in between. CDR3 size: 14 residues. Germline CDR1 KGHSH, CDR2 LQKENI.

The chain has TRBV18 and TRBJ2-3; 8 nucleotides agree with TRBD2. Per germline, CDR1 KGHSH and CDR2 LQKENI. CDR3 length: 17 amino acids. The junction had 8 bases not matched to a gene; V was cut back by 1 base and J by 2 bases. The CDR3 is CASSPLGPGGLTDTQYF. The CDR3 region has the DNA TGTGCCAGCTCACCACTGGGACCGGGAGGGCTCACAGATACGCAGTATTTT.

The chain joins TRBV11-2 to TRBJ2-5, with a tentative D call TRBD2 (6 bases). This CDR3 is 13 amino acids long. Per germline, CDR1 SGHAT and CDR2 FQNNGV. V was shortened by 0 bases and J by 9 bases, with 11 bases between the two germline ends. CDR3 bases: TGTGCCAGCAGCTTAGACTTCACGGGGGCCCAGTACTTC. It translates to CASSLDFTGAQYF.

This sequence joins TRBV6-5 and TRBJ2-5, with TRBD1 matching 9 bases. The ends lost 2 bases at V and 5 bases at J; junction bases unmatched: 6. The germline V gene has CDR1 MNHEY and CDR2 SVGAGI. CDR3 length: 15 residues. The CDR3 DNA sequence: TGTGCCAGCAGTTACGGTGACAGGGGGAGGGAGACCCAGTACTTC. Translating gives CASSYGDRGRETQYF.

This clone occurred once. The chain's CDR3 is CASSLGSLRTEAFF. Written as DNA, the CDR3 is TGTGCCAGCAGTTTGGGCTCCTTACGAACTGAAGCTTTCTTT. The V and J genes are TRBV28 and TRBJ1-1; D is ambiguous. V was cut by 3 bases and J by 5 bases, with 13 bases left in between. This CDR3 has 14 amino acids. Germline V gives CDR1 MDHEN, CDR2 SYDVKM. Supplemented by reference TRBV28 and TRBJ1-1, the full variable domain reads DVKVTQSSRYLVKRTGEKVFLECVQDMDHENMFWYRQDPGLGLRLIYFSYDVKMKEKGDIPEGYSVSREKKERFSLILESASTNQTSMYLCASSLGSLRTEAFFGQGTRLTVV.

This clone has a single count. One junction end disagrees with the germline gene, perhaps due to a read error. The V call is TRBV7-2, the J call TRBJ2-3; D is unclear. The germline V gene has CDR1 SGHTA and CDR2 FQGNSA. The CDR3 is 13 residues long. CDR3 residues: CVSSAHDQDTQYF. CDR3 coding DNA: TGTGTCAGCAGCGCCCATGATCAGGATACGCAGTATTTT.

Here the CDR3 reads CASSPRTGNTEAFF. In DNA, the CDR3 is TGTGCCAGCAGCCCACGGACAGGAAACACTGAAGCTTTCTTT. J is TRBJ1-1 and V is TRBV7-2, with 7 positions matching TRBD1. This CDR3 is built from 14 residues. Germline loops: CDR1 SGHTA, CDR2 FQGNSA. The trim removed 5 bases at V and 2 bases at J, leaving 5 bases unmatched.

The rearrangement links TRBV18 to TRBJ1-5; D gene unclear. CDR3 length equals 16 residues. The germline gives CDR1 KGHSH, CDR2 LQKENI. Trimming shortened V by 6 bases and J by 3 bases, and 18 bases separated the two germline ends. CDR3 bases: TGTGCCAGCTCGAAATTTCAGGCCAACCCCAATCAGCCCCAGCATTTT. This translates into CASSKFQANPNQPQHF.

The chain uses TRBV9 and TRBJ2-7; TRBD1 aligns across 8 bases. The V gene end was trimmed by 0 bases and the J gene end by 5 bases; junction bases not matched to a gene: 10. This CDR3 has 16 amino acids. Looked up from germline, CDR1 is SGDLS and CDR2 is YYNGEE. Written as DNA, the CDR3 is TGTGCCAGCAGCGTAGGGTCGGGGCAGGGGGCTAACGAGCAGTACTTC. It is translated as CASSVGSGQGANEQYF. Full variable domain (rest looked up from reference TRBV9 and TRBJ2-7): DSGVTQTPKHLITATGQRVTLRCSPRSGDLSVYWYQQSLDQGLQFLIQYYNGEERAKGNILERFSAQQFPDLHSELNLSSLELGDSALYFCASSVGSGQGANEQYFGPGTRLTVT.

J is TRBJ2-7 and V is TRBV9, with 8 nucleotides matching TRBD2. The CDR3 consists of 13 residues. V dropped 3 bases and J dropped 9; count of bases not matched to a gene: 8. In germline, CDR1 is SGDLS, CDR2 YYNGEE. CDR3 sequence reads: CASSAGREGWQYF. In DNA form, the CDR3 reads TGTGCCAGCAGCGCCGGGAGGGAAGGATGGCAGTACTTC.

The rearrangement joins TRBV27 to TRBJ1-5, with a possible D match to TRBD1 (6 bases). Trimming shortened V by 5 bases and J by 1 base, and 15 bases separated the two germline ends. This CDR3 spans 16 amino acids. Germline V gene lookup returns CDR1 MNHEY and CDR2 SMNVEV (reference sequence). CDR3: CASSHSFTGSNQPQHF. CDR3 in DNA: TGTGCCAGCAGTCATAGCTTTACAGGGAGCAATCAGCCCCAGCATTTT.

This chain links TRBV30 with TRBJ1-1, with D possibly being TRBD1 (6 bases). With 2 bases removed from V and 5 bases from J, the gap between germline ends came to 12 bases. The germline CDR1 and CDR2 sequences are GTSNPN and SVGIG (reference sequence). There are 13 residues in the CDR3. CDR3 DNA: TGTGCCTGGAGTCAAACAGGGAGAACTGAAGCTTTCTTT. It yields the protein CAWSQTGRTEAFF. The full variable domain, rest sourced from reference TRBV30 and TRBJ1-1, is SQTIHQWPATLVQPVGSPLSLECTVEGTSNPNLYWYRQAAGRGLQLLFYSVGIGQISSEVPQNLSASRPQDRQFILSSKKLLLSDSGFYLCAWSQTGRTEAFFGQGTRLTVV.

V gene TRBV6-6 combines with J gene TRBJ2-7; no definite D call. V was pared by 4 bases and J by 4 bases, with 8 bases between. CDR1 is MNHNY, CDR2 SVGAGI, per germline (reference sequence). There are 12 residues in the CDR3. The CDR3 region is CASSSTEYEQYF. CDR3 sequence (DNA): TGTGCCAGCAGTTCAACAGAGTACGAGCAGTACTTC.

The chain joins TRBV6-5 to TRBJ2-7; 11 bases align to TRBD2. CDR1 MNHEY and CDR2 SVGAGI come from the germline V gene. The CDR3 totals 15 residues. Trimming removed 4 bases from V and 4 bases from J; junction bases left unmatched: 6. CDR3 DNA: TGTGCCAGCAGTTCTAGGGGACTAGCGGCGTACGAGCAGTACTTC. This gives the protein CASSSRGLAAYEQYF.

Written as DNA, the CDR3 is TGTGCCAGCGGATCCGGGGTGATCACTGAAGCTTTCTTT. It translates to CASGSGVITEAFF. The chain recombines TRBV6-1 with TRBJ1-1; D is unclear. Looked up from germline, CDR1 is MNHNS and CDR2 is SASEGT. The V and J ends lost 8 bases and 4 bases respectively, with 14 bases between them. The CDR3 length is 13 residues.

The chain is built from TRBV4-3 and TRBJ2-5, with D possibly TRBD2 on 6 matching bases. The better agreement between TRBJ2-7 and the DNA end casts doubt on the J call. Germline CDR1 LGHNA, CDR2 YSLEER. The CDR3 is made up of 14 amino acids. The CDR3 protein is CASSRGDVPGEQYF. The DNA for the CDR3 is TGCGCCAGCAGCCGGGGGGACGTTCCAGGCGAGCAGTACTTC.

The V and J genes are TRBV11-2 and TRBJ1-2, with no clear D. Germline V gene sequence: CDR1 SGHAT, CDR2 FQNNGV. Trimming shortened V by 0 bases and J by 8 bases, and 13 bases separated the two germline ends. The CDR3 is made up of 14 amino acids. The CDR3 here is CASSLDLGPGGYTF. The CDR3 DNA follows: TGTGCCAGCAGCTTAGATCTTGGGCCGGGGGGCTACACCTTC.

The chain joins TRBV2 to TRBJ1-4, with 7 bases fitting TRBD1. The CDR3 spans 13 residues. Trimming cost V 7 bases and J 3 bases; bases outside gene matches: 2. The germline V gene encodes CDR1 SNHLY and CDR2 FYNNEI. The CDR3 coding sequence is TGTGCCAGCAAAGGGGGCCCTAATGAAAAACTGTTTTTT. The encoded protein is CASKGGPNEKLFF.

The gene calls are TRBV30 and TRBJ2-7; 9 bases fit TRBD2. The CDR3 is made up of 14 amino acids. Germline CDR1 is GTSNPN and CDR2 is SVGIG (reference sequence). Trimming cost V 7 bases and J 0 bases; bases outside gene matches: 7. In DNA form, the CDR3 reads TGTGCCTTCTCGCGGGGGGGAAGCTCCTACGAGCAGTACTTC. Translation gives CAFSRGGSSYEQYF.

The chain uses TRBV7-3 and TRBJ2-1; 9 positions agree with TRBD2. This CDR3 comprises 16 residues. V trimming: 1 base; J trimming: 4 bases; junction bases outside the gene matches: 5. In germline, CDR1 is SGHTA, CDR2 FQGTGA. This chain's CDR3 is CASSLRSSGVYNEQFF. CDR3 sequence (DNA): TGTGCCAGCAGCTTAAGGTCTAGCGGGGTGTACAATGAGCAGTTCTTC. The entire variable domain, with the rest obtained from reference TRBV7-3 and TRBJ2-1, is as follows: GAGVSQTPSNKVTEKGKYVELRCDPISGHTALYWYRQSLGQGPEFLIYFQGTGAADDSGLPNDRFFAVRPEGSVSTLKIQRTERGDSAVYLCASSLRSSGVYNEQFFGPGTRLTVL.

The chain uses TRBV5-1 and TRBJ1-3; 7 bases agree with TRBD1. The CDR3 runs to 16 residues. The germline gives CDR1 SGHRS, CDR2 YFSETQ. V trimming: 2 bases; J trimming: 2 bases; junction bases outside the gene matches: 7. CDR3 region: CASSLEGAVAGNTIYF. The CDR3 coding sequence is TGCGCCAGCAGCTTAGAGGGGGCAGTTGCTGGAAACACCATATATTTT.

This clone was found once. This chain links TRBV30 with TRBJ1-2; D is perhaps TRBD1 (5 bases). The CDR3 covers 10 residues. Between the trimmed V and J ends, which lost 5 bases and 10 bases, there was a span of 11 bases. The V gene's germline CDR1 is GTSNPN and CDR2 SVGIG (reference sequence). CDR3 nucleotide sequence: TGTGCCTGGGGGACTCTAAACTACACCTTC. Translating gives CAWGTLNYTF.

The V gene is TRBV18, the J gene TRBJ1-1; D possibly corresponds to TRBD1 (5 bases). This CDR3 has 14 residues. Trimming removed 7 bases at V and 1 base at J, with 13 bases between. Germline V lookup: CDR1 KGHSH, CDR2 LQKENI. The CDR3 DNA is TGTGCCAGCTTAGGGTCTACAGGGAACACTGAAGCTTTCTTT. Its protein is CASLGSTGNTEAFF.

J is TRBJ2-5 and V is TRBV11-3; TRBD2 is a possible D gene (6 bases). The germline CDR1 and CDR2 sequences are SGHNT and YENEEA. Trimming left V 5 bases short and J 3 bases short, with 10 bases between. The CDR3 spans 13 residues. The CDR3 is CASSVWGEETQYF. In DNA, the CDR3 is TGTGCCAGCAGCGTGTGGGGGGAAGAGACCCAGTACTTC.

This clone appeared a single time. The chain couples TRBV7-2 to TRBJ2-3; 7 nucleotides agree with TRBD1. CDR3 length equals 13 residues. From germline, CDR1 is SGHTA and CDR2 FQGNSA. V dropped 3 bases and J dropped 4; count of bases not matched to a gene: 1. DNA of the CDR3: TGTGCCAGCAGCTTCCAGGGGGCAGATACGCAGTATTTT. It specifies CASSFQGADTQYF.

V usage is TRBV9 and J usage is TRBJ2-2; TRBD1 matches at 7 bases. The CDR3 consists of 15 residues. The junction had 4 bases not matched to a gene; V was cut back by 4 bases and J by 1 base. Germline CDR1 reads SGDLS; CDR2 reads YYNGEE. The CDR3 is CASSTRTGNTGELFF. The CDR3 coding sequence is TGTGCCAGCAGCACCCGGACAGGGAACACCGGGGAGCTGTTTTTT.

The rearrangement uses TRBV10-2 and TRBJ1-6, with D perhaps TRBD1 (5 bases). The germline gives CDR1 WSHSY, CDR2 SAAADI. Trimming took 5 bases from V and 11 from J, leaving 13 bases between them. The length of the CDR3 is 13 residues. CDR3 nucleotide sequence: TGCGCCAGCAGTTACCCGGACAAGCCACCCCTCCACTTT. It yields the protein CASSYPDKPPLHF.

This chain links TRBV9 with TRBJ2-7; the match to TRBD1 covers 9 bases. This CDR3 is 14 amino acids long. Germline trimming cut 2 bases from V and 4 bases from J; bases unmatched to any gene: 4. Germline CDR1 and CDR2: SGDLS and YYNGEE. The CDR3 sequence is CASSVQTGGYEQYF. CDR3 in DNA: TGTGCCAGCAGCGTCCAGACAGGGGGGTACGAGCAGTACTTC.

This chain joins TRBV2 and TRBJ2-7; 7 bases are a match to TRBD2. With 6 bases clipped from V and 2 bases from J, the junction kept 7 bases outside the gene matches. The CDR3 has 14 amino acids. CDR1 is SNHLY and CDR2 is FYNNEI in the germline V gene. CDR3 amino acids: CASRSGGSTYEQYF. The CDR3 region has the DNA TGTGCCAGCAGATCCGGCGGGAGTACCTACGAGCAGTACTTC.